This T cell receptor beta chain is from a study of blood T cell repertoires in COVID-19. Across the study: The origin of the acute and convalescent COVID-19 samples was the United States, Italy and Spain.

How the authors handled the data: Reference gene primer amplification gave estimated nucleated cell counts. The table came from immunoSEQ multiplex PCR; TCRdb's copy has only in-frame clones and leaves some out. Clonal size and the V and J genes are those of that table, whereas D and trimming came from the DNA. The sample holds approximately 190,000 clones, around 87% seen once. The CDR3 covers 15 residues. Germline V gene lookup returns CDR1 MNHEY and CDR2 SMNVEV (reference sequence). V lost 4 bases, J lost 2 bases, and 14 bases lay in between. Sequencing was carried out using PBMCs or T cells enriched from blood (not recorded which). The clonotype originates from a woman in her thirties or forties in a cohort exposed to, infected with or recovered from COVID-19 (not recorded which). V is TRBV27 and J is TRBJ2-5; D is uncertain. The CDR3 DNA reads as TGTGCCAGCAGTTCCCTAAATATACGGCAAGAGACCCAGTACTTC. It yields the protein CASSSLNIRQETQYF.